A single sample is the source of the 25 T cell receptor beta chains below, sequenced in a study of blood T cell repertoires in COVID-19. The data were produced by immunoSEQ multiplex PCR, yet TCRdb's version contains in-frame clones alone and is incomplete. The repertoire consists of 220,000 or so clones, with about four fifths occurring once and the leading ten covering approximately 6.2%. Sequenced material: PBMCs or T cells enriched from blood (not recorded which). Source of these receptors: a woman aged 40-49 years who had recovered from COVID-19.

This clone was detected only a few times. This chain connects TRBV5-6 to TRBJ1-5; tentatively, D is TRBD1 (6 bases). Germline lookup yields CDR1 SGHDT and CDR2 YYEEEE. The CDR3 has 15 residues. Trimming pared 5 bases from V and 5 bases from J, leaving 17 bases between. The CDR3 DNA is TGTGCCAGCAGTCGCTACAGGGACCCTTATCAGCCCCAGCATTTT. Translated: CASSRYRDPYQPQHF.

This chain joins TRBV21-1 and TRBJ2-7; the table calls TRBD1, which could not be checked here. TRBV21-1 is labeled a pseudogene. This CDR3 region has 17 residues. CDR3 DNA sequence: TGTGCCAGCGACCTCGACCAAACAGGGGCCACCGAGGGCGAGCAGTACTTC. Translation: CASDLDQTGATEGEQYF.

CDR3 in DNA: TGTGCCAGCAGTTTATTATGGACAGGGCGAGGAGGTACGCAGTATTTT. This gives the protein CASSLLWTGRGGTQYF. The chain is built from TRBV27 and TRBJ2-3, with 8 nucleotides matching TRBD1. V was pared by 1 base and J by 8 bases, with 11 bases of the junction left unmatched. The CDR3 extends over 16 amino acids. Germline V gene sequence: CDR1 MNHEY, CDR2 SMNVEV (reference sequence).

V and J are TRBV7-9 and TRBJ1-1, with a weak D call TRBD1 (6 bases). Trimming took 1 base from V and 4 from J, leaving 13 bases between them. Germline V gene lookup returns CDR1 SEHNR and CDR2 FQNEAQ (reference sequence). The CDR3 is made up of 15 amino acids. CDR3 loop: CASSLGTRGGTEAFF. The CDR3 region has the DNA TGTGCCAGCAGCTTAGGGACCAGGGGTGGCACTGAAGCTTTCTTT.

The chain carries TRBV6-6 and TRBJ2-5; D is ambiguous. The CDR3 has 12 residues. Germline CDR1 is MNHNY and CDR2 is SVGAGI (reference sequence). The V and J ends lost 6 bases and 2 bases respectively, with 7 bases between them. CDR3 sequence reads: CASRGPQETQYF. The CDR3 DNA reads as TGTGCCAGCAGGGGCCCTCAAGAGACCCAGTACTTC.

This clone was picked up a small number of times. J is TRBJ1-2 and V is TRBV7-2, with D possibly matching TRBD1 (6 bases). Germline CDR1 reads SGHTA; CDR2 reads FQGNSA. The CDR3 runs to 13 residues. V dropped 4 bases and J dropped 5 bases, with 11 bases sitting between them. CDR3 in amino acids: CASSSQTGYGYTF. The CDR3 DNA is TGTGCCAGCAGCTCCCAAACAGGGTATGGCTACACCTTC.

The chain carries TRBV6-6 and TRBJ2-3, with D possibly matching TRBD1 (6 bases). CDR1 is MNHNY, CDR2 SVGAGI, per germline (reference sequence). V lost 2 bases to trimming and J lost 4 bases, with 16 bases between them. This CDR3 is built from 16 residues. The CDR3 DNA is TGTGCCAGCAGTTACCAGGGGCCACTAGGGGCAGATACGCAGTATTTT. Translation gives CASSYQGPLGADTQYF.

CDR3 DNA sequence: TGTGCCAGCAGTTTAGCTGGTGTAGGGAGAACGAGCGCCTACAATGAGCAGTTCTTC. This codes for CASSLAGVGRTSAYNEQFF. V usage is TRBV27 and J usage is TRBJ2-1, with a weak D call TRBD2 (5 bases). V was clipped by 2 bases and J by 2 bases, with 22 bases between them. The CDR3 covers 19 residues. The V gene's germline CDR1 is MNHEY and CDR2 SMNVEV (reference sequence).

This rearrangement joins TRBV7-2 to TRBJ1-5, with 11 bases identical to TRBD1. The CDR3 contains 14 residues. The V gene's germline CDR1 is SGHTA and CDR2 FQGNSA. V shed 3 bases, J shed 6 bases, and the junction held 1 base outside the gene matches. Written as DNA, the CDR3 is TGTGCCAGCAGCTTCGGGACAGGGGGTCAGCCCCAGCATTTT. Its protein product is CASSFGTGGQPQHF.

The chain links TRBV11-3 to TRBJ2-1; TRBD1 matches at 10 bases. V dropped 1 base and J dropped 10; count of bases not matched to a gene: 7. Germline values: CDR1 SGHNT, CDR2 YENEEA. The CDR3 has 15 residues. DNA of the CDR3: TGTGCCAGCAGCTTAGTGACAGGGGGCGGAGGGGAGCAGTTCTTC. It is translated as CASSLVTGGGGEQFF. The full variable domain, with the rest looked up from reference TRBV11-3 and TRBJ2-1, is EAGVVQSPRYKIIEKKQPVAFWCNPISGHNTLYWYLQNLGQGPELLIRYENEEAVDDSQLPKDRFSAERLKGVDSTLKIQPAELGDSAVYLCASSLVTGGGGEQFFGPGTRLTVL.

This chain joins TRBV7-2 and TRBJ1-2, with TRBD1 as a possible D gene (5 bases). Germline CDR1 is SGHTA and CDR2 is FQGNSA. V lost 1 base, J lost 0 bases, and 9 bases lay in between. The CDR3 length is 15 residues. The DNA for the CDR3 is TGTGCCAGCAGCTTAGGACAGCTGACTAACTATGGCTACACCTTC. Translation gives CASSLGQLTNYGYTF.

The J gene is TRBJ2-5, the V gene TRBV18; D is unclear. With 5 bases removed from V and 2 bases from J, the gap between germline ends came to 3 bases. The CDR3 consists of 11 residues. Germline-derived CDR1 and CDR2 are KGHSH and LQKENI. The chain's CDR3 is CASSTQETQYF. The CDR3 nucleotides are TGTGCCAGCTCAACTCAAGAGACCCAGTACTTC.

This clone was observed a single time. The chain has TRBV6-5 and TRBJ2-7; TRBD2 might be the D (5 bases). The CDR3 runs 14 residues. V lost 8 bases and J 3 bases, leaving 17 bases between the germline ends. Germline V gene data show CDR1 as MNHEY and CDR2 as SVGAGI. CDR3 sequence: CASSAVGRSYEQYV. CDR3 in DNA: TGTGCCAGCTCAGCGGTCGGACGCAGCTACGAGCAGTACGTC.

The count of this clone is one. The chain's CDR3 is CASSFWGLAVKYNEQFF. The CDR3 DNA follows: TGTGCCAGCAGCTTTTGGGGACTAGCGGTTAAATACAATGAGCAGTTCTTC. The chain recombines TRBV11-2 with TRBJ2-1; 11 nucleotides match TRBD2. With V trimmed by 3 bases and J by 4 bases, 8 bases remained unmatched. The CDR3 totals 17 residues. The germline V gene encodes CDR1 SGHAT and CDR2 FQNNGV.

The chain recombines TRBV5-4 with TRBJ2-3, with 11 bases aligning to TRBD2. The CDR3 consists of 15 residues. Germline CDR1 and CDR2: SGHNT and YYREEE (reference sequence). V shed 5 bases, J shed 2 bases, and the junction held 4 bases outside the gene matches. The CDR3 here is CASRRSGRDTDTQYF. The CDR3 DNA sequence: TGTGCCAGCAGACGTAGCGGGAGGGACACAGATACGCAGTATTTT.

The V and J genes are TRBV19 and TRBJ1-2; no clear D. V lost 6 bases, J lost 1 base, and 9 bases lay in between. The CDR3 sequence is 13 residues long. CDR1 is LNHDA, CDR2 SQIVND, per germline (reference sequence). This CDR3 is CASSRESNYGYTF. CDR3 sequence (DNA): TGTGCCAGTAGCCGCGAGAGTAACTATGGCTACACCTTC.

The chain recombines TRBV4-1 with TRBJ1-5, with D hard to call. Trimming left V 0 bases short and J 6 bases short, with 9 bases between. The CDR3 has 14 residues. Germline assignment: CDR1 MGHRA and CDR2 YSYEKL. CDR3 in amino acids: CASSQDDRGQPQHF. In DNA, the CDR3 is TGCGCCAGCAGCCAAGATGATAGAGGTCAGCCCCAGCATTTT.

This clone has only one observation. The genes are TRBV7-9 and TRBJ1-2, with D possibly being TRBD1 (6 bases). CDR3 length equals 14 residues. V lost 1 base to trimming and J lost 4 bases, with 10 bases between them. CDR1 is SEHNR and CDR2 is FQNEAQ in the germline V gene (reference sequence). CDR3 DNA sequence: TGTGCCAGCAGCTTAGGGACAGTTGGCTATGGCTACACCTTC. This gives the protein CASSLGTVGYGYTF. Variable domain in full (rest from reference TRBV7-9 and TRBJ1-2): DTGVSQNPRHKITKRGQNVTFRCDPISEHNRLYWYRQTLGQGPEFLTYFQNEAQLEKSRLLSDRFSAERPKGSFSTLEIQRTEQGDSAMYLCASSLGTVGYGYTFGSGTRLTVV.

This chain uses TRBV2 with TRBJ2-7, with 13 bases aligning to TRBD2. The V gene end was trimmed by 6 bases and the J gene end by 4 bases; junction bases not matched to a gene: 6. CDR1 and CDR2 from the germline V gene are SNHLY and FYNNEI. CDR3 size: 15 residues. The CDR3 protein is CASSDGTSGMYEQYF. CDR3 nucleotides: TGTGCCAGCAGCGATGGGACTAGCGGGATGTACGAGCAGTACTTC.

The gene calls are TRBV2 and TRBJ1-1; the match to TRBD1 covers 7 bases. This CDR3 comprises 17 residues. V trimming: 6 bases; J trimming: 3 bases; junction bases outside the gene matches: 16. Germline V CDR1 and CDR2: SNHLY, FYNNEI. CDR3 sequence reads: CASRWPRDSALDTEAFF. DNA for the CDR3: TGTGCCAGCAGGTGGCCCCGGGACAGCGCTCTGGACACTGAAGCTTTCTTT.

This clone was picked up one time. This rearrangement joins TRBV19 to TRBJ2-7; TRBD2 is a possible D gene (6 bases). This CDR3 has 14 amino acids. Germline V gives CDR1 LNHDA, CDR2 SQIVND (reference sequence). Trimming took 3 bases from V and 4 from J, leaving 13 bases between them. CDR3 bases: TGTGCCAGTAGTATTCGTGGGAGCGGGTACGAGCAGTACTTC. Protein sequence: CASSIRGSGYEQYF. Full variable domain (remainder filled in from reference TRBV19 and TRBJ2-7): DGGITQSPKYLFRKEGQNVTLSCEQNLNHDAMYWYRQDPGQGLRLIYYSQIVNDFQKGDIAEGYSVSREKKESFPLTVTSAQKNPTAFYLCASSIRGSGYEQYFGPGTRLTVT.

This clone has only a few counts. This chain's CDR3 is CASSLGPTNTEAFF. As DNA, the CDR3 is TGTGCCAGCAGCTTAGGGCCGACGAACACTGAAGCTTTCTTT. The V and J genes are TRBV7-3 and TRBJ1-1; D gene ambiguous. This CDR3 contains 14 residues. Trimming stripped 2 bases from V and 1 base from J, with 8 bases between. The germline gives CDR1 SGHTA, CDR2 FQGTGA.

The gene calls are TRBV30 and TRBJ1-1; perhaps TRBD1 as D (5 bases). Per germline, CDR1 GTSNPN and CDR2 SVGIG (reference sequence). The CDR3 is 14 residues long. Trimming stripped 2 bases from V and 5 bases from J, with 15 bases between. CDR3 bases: TGTGCCTGGAGTCCAGGGTTGGAAGGGACTGAAGCTTTCTTT. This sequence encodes CAWSPGLEGTEAFF.

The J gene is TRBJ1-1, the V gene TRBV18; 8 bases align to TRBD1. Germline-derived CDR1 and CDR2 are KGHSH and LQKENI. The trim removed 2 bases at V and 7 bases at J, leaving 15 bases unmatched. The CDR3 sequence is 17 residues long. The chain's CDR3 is CASSPTRGALGQVEAFF. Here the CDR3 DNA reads TGTGCCAGCTCACCAACGAGGGGGGCGCTGGGACAGGTTGAAGCTTTCTTT.

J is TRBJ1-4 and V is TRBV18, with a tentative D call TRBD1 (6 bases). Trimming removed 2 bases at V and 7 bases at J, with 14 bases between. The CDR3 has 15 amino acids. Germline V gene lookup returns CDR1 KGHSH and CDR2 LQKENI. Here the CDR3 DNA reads TGTGCCAGCTCACCATCTGGGGGCGCGGGTGAAAAACTGTTTTTT. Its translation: CASSPSGGAGEKLFF.